This TCR beta chain was retrieved from a study of chemoradiotherapy in HPV16-positive cancers (dated by TCRdb to 2021 to 2024). Context from the whole study: Functional T-cell assays on cells from two HPV16-positive patients defined candidate HPV-specific T-cell clones and common TCR motifs. The study set out to ask whether T-cell immunity against the HPV oncoproteins E6 and E7 changes over the course of chemoradiotherapy and whether that immunity affects survival. TCR repertoires from roughly 87 patients with HPV-related cancers were then used to track the candidate HPV-specific TCRs and motifs. Study-wide findings and limitations: Expansion of candidate HPV-specific clones and E7-related TCR motifs was observed in the tumor microenvironment during treatment, whereas no such expansion was observed for non-HPV-specific T cells. Improved recurrence-free survival in HPV16-positive patients was associated with expansion of HPV-responsive T cells during chemoradiotherapy. Only two HPV16-positive patients were used to derive the functional definition of HPV-specific T cells, and the survival association was reported for HPV16-positive patients.

Spanning cysteine to phenylalanine, the CDR3 consists of 15 amino acids. Only the CDR3 DNA stays, 45 bases, in frame from base 1. The junction shows trimming of 7 bases on V and 0 bases on J, plus 13 bases between the germline ends. CDR1 and CDR2 are read off the germline V gene as MNHNS and SASEGT. Repertoires were sampled repeatedly over the course of chemoradiotherapy, so clonal expansion could be followed in the tumor microenvironment. As regards this clone: The antigen this receptor binds is unknown. Base qualities are not recorded, but no much larger clone differs from it by a single base.

The receptor library was made with the immunoSEQ multiplex PCR assay. Entries here come from immuneACCESS through TCRdb and include only in-frame sequences with V and J called. Some clones fail to appear in such tables; in the studies checked, an unresolved V gene covers under half of the shortfall, and the cause of the remainder is unknown. In this sample the table shows about 5,000 clones, 70% to 90% of which occur a single time. Together, the top ten hold 2% to 3% of the sample. This TCR derives from a human donor with HPV-associated anogenital cancer. This receptor chain uses TRBV6-1 and TRBJ1-5; the D segment could be TRBD1, given 6 matching bases. The starting material was tumor tissue, obtained from a patient who underwent chemoradiotherapy. The DNA sequence follows: TGTGCCAGCAACCCCGGGACACCTAGCAATCAGCCCCAGCATTTT. Its translation reads: CASNPGTPSNQPQHF.